This T cell receptor beta chain emerged from a study of cytomegalovirus exposure and HLA in healthy donors. Overall study: The roughly 660 first-cohort repertoires shared a platform with the 120 or so validation repertoires, as reported in a later analysis.

Assay: immunoSEQ multiplex PCR; the TCRdb copy retains only in-frame clones and omits some. Of 200,000 to 250,000 clones in the sample, around nine tenths were seen once. The donors were in the approximately 120-subject validation cohort; that cohort was separate from the roughly 730-subject first cohort. The CDR3 length is 13 residues. The germline V gene encodes CDR1 KGHSY and CDR2 FQNENV. V shed 1 base and J shed 8 bases, with 9 bases lying between them. The study, taken as a whole, reports: The tendency of first-cohort TCR clusters to co-occur in the roughly 120 validation repertoires was identified by a subsequent analysis. Generally TCR sequences proved uncommon, though certain public TCRs appeared in numerous donors.

A remark on this clone: Its cognate antigen is unknown.

This chain joins TRBV16 and TRBJ2-1; D remains ambiguous. The clonotype originates from a man aged 18 to 29 in good health and CMV-seronegative. The specimen was PBMCs. CDR3 in amino acids: CASSQYRVYEQFF. CDR3 nucleotides: TGTGCCAGCAGCCAATATCGGGTGTATGAGCAGTTCTTC.